This TCR beta chain originates from a study of T cell responses to AZD1222 COVID-19 vaccine. General study findings and limits: Nearly half of unique spike-specific TCRs reportedly avoided B.1.351 and B.1.1.7 mutated regions. Increased Spike-specific TCR breadth and depth were observed after two AZD1222 doses. The donor group comprised mostly white British people and more females; the analysis possibly underestimated clonal diversity. Only five or six AZD1222 recipients tested seropositive at baseline.

A word on this clone: Antigen unknown.

The table came from immunoSEQ multiplex PCR; TCRdb's copy has only in-frame clones and leaves some out. The sample gives 130,000 or so clones, approximately 90% of which show up once; 1.6% is in the top ten. The CDR3 loop spans 13 amino acids. CDR1 is DFQATT and CDR2 is SNEGSKA in the germline V gene (reference sequence). Trimming pared 3 bases from V and 1 base from J, leaving 9 bases between. The input for sequencing was peripheral blood, taken on day 0 of AZD1222 vaccination. The sequence was collected from an adult in good health. The rearrangement joins TRBV20-1 to TRBJ1-1; D gene ambiguous. The CDR3 reads CSASSGKNTEAFF. Here the CDR3 DNA reads TGCAGTGCTAGTTCGGGTAAGAACACTGAAGCTTTCTTT.